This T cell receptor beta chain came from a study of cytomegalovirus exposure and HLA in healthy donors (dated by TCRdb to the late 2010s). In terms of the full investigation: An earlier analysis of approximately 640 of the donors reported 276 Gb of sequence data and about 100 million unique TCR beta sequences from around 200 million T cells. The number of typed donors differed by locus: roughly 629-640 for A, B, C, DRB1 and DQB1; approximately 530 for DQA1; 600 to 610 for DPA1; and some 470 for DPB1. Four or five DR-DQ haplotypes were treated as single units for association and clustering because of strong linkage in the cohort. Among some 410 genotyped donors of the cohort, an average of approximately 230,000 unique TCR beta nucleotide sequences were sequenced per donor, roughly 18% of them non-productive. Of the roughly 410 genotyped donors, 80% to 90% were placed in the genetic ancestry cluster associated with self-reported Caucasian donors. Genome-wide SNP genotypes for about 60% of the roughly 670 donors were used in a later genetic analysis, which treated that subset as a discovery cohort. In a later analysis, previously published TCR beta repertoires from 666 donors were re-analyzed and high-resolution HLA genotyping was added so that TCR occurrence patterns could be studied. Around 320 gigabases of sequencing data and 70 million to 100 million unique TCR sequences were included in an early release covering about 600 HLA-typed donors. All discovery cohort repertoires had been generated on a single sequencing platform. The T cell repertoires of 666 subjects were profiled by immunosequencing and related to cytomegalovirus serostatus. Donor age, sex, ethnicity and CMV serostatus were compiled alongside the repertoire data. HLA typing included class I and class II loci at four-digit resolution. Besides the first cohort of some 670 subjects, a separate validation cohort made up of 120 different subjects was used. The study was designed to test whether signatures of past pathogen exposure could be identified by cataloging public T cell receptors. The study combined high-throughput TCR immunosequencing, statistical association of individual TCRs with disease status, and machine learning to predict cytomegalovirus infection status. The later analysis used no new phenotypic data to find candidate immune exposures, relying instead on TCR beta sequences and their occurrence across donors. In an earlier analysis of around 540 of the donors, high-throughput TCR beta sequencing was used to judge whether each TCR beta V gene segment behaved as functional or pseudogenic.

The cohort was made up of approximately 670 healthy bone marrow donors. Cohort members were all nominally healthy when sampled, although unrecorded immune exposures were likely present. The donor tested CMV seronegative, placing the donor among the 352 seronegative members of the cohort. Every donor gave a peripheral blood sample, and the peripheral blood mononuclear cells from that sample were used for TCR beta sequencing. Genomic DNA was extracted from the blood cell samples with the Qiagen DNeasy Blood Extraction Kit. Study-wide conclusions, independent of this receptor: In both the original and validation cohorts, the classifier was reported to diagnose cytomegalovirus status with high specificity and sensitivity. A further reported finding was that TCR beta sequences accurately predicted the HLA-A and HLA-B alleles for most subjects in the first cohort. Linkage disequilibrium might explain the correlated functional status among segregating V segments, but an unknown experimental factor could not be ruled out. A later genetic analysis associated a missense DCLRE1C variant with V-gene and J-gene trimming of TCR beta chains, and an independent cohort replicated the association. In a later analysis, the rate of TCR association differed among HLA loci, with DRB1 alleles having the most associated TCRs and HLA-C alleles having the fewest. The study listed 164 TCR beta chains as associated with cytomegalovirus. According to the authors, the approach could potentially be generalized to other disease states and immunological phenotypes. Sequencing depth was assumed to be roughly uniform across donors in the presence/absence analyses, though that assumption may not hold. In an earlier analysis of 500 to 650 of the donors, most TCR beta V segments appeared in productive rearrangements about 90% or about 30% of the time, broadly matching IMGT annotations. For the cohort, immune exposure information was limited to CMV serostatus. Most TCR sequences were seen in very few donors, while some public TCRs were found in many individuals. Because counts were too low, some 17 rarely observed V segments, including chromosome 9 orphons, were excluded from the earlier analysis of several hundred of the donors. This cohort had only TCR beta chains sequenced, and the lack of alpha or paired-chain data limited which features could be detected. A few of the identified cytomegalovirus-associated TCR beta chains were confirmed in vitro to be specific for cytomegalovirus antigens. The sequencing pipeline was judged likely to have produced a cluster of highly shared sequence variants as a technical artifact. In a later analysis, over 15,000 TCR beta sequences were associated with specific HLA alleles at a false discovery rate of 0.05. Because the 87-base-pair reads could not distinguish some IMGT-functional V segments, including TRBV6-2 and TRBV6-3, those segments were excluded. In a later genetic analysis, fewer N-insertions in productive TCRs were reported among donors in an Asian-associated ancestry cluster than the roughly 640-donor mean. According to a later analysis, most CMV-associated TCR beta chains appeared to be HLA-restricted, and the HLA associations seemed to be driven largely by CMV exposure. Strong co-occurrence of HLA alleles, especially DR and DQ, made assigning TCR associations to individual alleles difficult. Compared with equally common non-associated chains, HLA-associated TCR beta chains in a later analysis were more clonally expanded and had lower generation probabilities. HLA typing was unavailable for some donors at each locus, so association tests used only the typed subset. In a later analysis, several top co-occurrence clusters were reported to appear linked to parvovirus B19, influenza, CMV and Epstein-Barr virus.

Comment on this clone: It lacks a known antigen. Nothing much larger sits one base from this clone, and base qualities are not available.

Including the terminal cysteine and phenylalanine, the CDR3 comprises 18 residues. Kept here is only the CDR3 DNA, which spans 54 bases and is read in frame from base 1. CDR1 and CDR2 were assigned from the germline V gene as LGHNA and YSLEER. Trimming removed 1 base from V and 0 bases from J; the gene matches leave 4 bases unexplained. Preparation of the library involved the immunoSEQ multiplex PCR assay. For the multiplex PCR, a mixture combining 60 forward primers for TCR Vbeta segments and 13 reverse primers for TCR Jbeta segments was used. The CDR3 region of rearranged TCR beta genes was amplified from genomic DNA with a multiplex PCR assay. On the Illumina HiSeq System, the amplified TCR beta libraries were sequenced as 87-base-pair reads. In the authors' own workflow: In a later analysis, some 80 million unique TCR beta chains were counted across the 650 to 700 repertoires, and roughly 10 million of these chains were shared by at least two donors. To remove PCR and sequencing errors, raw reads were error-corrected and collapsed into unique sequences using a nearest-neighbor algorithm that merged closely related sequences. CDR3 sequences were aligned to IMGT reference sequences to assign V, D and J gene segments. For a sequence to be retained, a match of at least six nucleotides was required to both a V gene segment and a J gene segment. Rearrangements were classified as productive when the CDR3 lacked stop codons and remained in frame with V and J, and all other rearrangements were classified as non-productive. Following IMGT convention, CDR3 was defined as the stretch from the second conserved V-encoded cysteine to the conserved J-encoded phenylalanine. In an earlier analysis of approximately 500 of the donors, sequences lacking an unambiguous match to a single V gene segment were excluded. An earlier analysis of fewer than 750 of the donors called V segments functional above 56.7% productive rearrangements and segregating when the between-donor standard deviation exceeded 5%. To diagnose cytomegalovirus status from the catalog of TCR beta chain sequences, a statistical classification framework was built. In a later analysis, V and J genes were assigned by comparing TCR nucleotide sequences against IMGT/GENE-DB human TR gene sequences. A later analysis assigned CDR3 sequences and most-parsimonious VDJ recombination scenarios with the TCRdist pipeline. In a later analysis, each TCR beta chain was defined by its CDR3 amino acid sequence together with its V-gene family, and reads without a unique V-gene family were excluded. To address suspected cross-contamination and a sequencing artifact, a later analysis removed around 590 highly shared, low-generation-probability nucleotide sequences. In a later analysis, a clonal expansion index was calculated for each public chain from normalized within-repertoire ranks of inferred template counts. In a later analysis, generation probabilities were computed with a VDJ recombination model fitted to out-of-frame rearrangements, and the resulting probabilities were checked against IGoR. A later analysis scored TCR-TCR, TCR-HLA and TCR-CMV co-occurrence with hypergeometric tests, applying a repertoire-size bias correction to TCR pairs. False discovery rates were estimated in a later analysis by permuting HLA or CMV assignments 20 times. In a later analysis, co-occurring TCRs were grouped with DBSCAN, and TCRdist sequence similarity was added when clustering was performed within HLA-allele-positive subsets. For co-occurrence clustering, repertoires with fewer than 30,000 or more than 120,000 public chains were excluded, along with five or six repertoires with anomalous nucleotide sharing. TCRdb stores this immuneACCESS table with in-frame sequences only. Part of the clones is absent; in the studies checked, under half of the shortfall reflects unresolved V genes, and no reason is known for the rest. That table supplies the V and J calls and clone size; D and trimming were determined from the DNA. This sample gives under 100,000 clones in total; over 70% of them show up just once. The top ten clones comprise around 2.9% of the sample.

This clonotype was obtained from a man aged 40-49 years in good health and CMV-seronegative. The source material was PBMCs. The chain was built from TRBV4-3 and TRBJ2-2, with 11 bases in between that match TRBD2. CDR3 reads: CASSQGIAGGPNTGELFF. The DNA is TGCGCCAGCAGCCAAGGTATAGCGGGGGGGCCGAACACCGGGGAGCTGTTTTTT.